This section outlines one TCR beta chain sequence together with its context. The CDR3 runs to 14 residues. V lost 4 bases and J lost 8, with 17 bases in between. Germline CDR1 and CDR2: SGHDN and FVKESK. Relapse was seen in all patients after autologous stem cell transplantation, and brentuximab vedotin exposure was variable. Under best response, outcomes were complete response, partial response or progressive disease. The assay was immunoSEQ multiplex PCR, and TCRdb's table has in-frame clones only and misses some. The data show some 100,000 clones, with just under 95% seen just once and 2.8% held by the top ten. The source of the sample is a study of PD-1 blockade in classical Hodgkin lymphoma. Overall study: Administration of nivolumab to patients was at 3 mg/kg intravenously every 2 weeks.

The receptor was derived from a human donor with classical Hodgkin lymphoma. The gene calls are TRBV14 and TRBJ1-2, with a tentative D call TRBD1 (5 bases). The material sequenced was peripheral blood mononuclear cells (PBMCs), taken at baseline. CDR3 in DNA: TGTGCCAGCAGCCGGAATTCCCCCTGGGGGGGCTACACCTTC. Encoded protein: CASSRNSPWGGYTF.